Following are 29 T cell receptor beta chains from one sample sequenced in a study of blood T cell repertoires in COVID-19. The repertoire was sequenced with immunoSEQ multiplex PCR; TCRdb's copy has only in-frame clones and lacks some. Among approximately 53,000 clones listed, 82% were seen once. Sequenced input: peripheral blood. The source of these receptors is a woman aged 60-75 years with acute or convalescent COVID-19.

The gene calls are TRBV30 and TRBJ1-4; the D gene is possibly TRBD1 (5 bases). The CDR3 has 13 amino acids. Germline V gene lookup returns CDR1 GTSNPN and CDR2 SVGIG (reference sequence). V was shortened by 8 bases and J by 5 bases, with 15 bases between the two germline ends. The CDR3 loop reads CAGGKQVNEKLFF. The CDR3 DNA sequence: TGTGCCGGCGGTAAACAGGTGAATGAAAAACTGTTTTTT.

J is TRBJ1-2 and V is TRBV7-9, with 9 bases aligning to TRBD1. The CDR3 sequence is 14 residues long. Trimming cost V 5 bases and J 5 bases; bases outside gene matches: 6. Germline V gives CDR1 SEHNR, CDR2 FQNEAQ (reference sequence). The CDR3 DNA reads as TGTGCCAGCAGCATGTCCGGGACAGGGTATGGCTACACCTTC. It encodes CASSMSGTGYGYTF.

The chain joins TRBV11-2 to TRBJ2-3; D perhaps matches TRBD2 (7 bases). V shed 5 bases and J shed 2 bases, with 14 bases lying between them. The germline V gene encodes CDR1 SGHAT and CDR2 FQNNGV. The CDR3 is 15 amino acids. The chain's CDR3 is CASSQGGGLTDTQYF. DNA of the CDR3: TGTGCCAGCAGCCAAGGCGGGGGCCTCACAGATACGCAGTATTTT.

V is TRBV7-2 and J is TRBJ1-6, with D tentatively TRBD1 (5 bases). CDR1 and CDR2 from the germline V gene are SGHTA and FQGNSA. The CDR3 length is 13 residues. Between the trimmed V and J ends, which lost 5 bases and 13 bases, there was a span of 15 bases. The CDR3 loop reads CASSIQQVSPLHF. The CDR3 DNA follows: TGTGCCAGCAGCATCCAACAGGTTTCTCCCCTCCACTTT.

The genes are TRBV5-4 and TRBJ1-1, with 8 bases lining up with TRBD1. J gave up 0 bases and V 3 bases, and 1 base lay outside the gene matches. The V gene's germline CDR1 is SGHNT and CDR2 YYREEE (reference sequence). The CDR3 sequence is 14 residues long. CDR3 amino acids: CASSSDRVNTEAFF. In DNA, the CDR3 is TGTGCCAGCAGCTCGGACAGGGTGAACACTGAAGCTTTCTTT.

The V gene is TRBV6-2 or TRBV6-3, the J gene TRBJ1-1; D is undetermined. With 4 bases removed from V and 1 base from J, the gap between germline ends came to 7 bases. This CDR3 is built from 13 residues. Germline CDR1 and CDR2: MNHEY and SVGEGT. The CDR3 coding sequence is TGTGCCAGCAGTTTATTCCCGAACACTGAAGCTTTCTTT. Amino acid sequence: CASSLFPNTEAFF.

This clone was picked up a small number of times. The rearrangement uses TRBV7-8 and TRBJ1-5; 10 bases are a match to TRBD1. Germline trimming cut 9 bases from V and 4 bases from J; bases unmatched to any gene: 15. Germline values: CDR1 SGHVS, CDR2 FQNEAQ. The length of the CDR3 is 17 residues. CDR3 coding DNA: TGTGCCAGTTCGGAGGAGCGACAGGGGGCTAGAAATCAGCCCCAGCATTTT. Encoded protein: CASSEERQGARNQPQHF. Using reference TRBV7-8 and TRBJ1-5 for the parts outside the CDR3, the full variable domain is GAGVSQSPRYKVAKRGQDVALRCDPISGHVSLFWYQQALGQGPEFLTYFQNEAQLDKSGLPSDRFFAERPEGSVSTLKIQRTQQEDSAVYLCASSEERQGARNQPQHFGDGTRLSIL.

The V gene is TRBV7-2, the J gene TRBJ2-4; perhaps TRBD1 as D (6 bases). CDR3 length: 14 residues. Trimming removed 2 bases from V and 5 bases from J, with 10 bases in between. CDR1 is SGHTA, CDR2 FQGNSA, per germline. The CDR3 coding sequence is TGTGCCAGCAGCTTAACAGGGCATGAAAACATTCAGTACTTC. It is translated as CASSLTGHENIQYF.

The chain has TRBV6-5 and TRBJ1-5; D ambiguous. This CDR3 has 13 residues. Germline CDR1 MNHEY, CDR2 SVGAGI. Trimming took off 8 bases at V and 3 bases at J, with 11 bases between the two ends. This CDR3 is CASDWSVNQPQHF. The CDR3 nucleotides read TGTGCCAGCGACTGGTCAGTCAATCAGCCCCAGCATTTT.

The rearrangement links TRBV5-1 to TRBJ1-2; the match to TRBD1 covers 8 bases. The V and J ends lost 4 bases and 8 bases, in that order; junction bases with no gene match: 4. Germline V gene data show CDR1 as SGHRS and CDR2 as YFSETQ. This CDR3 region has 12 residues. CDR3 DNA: TGCGCCAGCAGCCAGGACAGGGACGGCTACACCTTC. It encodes CASSQDRDGYTF.

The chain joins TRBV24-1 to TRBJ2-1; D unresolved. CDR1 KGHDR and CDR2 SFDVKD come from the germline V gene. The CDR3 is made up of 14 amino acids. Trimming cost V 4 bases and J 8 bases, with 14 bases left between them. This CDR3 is CATSESGLADEQFF. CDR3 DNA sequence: TGTGCCACCAGTGAGAGTGGGCTGGCTGATGAGCAGTTCTTC.

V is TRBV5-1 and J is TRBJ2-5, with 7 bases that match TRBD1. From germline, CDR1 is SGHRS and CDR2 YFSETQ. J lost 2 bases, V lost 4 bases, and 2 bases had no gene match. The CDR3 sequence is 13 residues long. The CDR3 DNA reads TGCGCCAGCAGCCCGGGACAGCAAGAGACCCAGTACTTC. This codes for CASSPGQQETQYF.

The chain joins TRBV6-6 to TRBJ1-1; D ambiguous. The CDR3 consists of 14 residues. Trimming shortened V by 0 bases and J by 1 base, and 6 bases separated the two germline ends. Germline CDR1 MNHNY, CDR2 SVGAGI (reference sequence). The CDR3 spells CASSYSSQNTEAFF. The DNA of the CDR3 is TGTGCCAGCAGTTACTCTTCACAGAACACTGAAGCTTTCTTT.

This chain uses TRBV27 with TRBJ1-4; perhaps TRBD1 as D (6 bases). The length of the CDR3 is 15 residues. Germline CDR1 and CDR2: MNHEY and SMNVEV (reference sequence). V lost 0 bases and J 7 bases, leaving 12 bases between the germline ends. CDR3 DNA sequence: TGTGCCAGCAGTTTATCAGGGCAGGGGCGTGAAAAACTGTTTTTT. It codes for CASSLSGQGREKLFF.

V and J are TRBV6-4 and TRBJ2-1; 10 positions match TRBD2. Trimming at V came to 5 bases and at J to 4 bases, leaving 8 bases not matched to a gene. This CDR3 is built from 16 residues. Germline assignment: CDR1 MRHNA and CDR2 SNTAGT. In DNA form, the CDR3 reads TGTGCCAGCAGTCCTGCGTCTAGCGGGGGATACAATGAGCAGTTCTTC. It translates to CASSPASSGGYNEQFF.

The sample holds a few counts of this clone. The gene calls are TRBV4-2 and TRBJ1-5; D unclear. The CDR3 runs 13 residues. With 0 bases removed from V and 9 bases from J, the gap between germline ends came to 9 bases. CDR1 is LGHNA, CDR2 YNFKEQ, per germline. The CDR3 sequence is CASSQDPGSPQHF. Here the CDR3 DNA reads TGTGCCAGCAGCCAAGATCCGGGATCGCCCCAGCATTTT.

In DNA, the CDR3 is TGTGCCAGCAGCCCCCGGACAGGGGAAGACTATGGCTACACCTTC. Protein product: CASSPRTGEDYGYTF. V and J are TRBV27 and TRBJ1-2, with 9 bases aligning to TRBD1. The CDR3 length is 15 residues. Germline values: CDR1 MNHEY, CDR2 SMNVEV (reference sequence). V trimming: 6 bases; J trimming: 3 bases; junction bases outside the gene matches: 8.

CDR3 in DNA: TGTGCCAGTAGTATAGAAGGAAGGGGTTCGAGTGACGTCGAGCAGTTCTTC. This encodes CASSIEGRGSSDVEQFF. The chain combines TRBV19 with TRBJ2-1; TRBD1 might be the D (5 bases). This CDR3 is built from 17 residues. Germline CDR1 is LNHDA and CDR2 is SQIVND (reference sequence). The V gene lost 0 bases and the J gene lost 10 bases, with 22 bases spanning the gap.

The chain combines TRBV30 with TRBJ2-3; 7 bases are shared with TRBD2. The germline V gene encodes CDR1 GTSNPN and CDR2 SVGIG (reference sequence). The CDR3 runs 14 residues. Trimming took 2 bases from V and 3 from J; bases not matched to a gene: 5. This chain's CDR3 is CAWSHGGRTDTQYF. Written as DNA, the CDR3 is TGTGCCTGGAGTCACGGGGGGAGGACAGATACGCAGTATTTT.

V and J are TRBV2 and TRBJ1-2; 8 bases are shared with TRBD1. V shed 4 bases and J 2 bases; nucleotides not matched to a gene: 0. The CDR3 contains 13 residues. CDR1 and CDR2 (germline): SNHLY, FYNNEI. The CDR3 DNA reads TGTGCCAGCAGTGGGACAGGGAACTATGGCTACACCTTC. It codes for CASSGTGNYGYTF.

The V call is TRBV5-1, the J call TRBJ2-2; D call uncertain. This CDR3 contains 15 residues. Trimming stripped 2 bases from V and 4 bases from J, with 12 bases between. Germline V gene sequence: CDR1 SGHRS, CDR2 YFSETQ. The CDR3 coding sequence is TGCGCCAGCAGCTTTGCAGTTTCGGGCACCGGGGAGCTGTTTTTT. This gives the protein CASSFAVSGTGELFF.

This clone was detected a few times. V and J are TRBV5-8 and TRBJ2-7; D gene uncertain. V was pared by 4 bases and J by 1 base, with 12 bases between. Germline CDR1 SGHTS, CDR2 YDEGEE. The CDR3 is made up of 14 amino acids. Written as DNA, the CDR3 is TGTGCCAGCAGCCTGCGGTTCCCTTCCTACGAGCAGTACTTC. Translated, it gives CASSLRFPSYEQYF.

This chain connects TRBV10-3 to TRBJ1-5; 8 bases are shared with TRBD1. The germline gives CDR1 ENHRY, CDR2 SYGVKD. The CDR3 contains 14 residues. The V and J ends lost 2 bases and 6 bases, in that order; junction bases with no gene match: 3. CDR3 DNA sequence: TGTGCCATCAGTGAGGGACAGGGTCTTCAGCCCCAGCATTTT. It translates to CAISEGQGLQPQHF.

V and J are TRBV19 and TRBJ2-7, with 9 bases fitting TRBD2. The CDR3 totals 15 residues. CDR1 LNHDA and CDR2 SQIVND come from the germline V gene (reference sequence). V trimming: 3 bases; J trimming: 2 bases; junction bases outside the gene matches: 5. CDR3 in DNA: TGTGCCAGTAGTATCTCTAGCGGGGCCCCCTACGAGCAGTACTTC. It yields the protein CASSISSGAPYEQYF.

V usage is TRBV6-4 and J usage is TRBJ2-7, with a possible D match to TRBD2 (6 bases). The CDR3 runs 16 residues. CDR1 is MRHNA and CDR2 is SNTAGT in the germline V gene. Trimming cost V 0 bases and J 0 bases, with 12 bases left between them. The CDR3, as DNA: TGTGCCAGCAGTGACTCTGGAGGGTACCTCTCCTACGAGCAGTACTTC. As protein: CASSDSGGYLSYEQYF.

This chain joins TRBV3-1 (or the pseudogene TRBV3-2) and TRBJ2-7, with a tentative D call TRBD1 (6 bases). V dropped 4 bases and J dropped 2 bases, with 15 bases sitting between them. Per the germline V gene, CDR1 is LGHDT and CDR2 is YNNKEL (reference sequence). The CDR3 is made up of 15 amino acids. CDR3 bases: TGTGCCAGCAGCCCAAGGCAGGGGAGTCCCTACGAGCAGTACTTC. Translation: CASSPRQGSPYEQYF.

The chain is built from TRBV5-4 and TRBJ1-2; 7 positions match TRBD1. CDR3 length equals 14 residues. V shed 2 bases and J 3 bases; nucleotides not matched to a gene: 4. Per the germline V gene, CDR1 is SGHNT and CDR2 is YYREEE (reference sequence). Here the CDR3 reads CASSFGDSYYGYTF. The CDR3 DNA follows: TGTGCCAGCAGCTTCGGGGACAGTTACTATGGCTACACCTTC.

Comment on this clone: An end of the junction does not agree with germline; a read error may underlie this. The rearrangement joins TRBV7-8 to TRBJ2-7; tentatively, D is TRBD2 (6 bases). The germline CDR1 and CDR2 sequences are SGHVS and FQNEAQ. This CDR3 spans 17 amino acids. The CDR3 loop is CASSLRTFDSDRGRRHF. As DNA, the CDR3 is TGTGCCAGCAGCCTACGTACCTTCGACTCCGACCGGGGGAGGAGGCACTTC.

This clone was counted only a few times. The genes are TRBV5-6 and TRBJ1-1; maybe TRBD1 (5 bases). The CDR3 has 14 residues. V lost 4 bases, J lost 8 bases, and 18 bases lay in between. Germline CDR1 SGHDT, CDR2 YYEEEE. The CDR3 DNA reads TGTGCCAGCAGCCCCTGGGCTCAGGGTCTGGAAGCTTTCTTT. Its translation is CASSPWAQGLEAFF.